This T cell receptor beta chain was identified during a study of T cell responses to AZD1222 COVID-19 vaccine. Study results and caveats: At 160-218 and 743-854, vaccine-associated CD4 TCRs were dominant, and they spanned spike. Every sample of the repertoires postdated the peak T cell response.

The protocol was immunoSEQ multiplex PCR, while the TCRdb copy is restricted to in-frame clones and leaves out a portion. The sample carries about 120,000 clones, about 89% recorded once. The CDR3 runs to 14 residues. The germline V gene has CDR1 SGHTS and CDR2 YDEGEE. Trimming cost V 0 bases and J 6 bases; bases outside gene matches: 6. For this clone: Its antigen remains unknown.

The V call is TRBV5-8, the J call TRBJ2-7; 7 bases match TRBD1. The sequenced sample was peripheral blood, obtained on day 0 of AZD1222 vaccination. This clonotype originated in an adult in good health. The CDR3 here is CASSLVGGFSEQYF. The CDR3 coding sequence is TGTGCCAGCAGCTTGGTAGGGGGCTTCTCCGAGCAGTACTTC.